This TCR beta chain was captured by sequencing in a study of PD-1 blockade in classical Hodgkin lymphoma. Study-wide background: Patients were dosed intravenously with nivolumab at 3 mg/kg every 2 weeks. General study results and limits: Healthy donors reportedly exceeded newly diagnosed patients in baseline TCR diversity. CD8+ TCR diversity did not rise significantly by C4D1, unlike CD4+.

Sequencing was performed with immunoSEQ multiplex PCR; in TCRdb, only in-frame clones are kept and a portion is missing. The data show roughly 25,000 clones, 65% to 80% seen once. This CDR3 is built from 12 residues. CDR1 and CDR2 from the germline V gene are LGHNA and YSLEER. V lost 6 bases to trimming and J lost 5 bases, with 10 bases between them. The time point here: cycle 4 day 1 (C4D1), after five to seven weeks of nivolumab. With no exception, relapse followed autologous stem cell transplantation in all patients, and brentuximab vedotin exposure varied. As concerns this clone: What it binds is unknown.

J is TRBJ1-2 and V is TRBV4-3; D perhaps matches TRBD1 (5 bases). The receptor comes from a human donor with classical Hodgkin lymphoma. The source was peripheral blood mononuclear cells (PBMCs), collected before the fourth cycle of nivolumab. CDR3 amino acids: CASSRGIYGYTF. The CDR3 nucleotides read TGCGCCAGCAGTCGGGGGATTTATGGCTACACCTTC.